The clone carrying this T cell receptor beta chain was recorded at least ten times. This sample was taken from a study of spatial heterogeneity in lung cancer. TCRdb redid the calling of the 5' RACE reads with MiXCR, one entry per CDR3 protein. Among about 38,000 distinct CDR3 sequences listed, 7.5% were seen once. The CDR3 totals 17 residues. V was shortened by 0 bases and J by 0 bases, with 9 bases between the two germline ends. Per the germline V gene, CDR1 is MGHRA and CDR2 is YSYEKL. This sample's time point: sample taken at primary tumor resection. The input for sequencing was PBMCs, taken at surgery. The chain combines TRBV4-1 with TRBJ2-6; D remains unclear. This TCR came from a male donor with early-stage non-small cell lung cancer. CDR3 residues: CASSQELALSGANVLTF. The DNA for the CDR3 is TGCGCCAGCAGCCAAGAACTGGCCCTCTCTGGGGCCAACGTCCTGACTTTC.